The rows below give T cell receptor beta chains drawn from one sample of a study of T-cell memory formation after mild COVID-19. TCRdb recomputed calls from the 5' RACE reads with MiXCR, one row per CDR3 protein. The profile shows some 57,000 distinct CDR3 sequences, about 12% of them singletons. The specimen was PBMCs or a T cell subset sorted from them (not recorded which). The source of these receptors is a man aged 18 to 35 who had mild COVID-19 (a few samples of this study predate the infection). Cell type and time point are not known. The CDR3 runs from the conserved cysteine through the conserved F or W. D genes are given only for firm matches. Clone size appears in some rows only: once, few, many, or a class for an expanded clone.

j_gene	abundance	v_gene	d_gene	CDR3aa	CDR3nt
TRBJ2-3	.	TRBV29-1	TRBD2	CSVEGIERGLSTDTQYF	TGCAGCGTTGAAGGTATCGAGCGGGGGCTTAGCACAGATACGCAGTATTTT
TRBJ2-7	few	TRBV7-2	.	CASSLEAEYEQYF	TGTGCCAGCAGCTTAGAGGCCGAGTACGAGCAGTACTTC
TRBJ1-5	few	TRBV11-1	.	CASSLEESQPQHF	TGTGCCAGCAGCTTAGAAGAGAGTCAGCCCCAGCATTTT
TRBJ2-7	.	TRBV7-4	.	CASTQEGPLEQHF	TGTGCCAGCACCCAAGAGGGACCCCTCGAGCAGCACTTT
TRBJ1-3	few	TRBV10-3	.	CAISESIMRSGNTIYF	TGTGCCATCAGTGAGTCGATTATGCGCTCTGGAAACACCATATATTTT
TRBJ1-5	.	TRBV6-5	.	CASSYSYPPSSNQPQHF	TGTGCCAGCAGCTATTCCTACCCCCCGTCGAGCAATCAGCCCCAGCATTTT
TRBJ2-3	many	TRBV19	.	CASRLSGDTQYF	TGTGCCAGTAGACTCAGCGGGGATACGCAGTATTTT
TRBJ2-7	.	TRBV5-1	TRBD1	CASSLAPTGGQGEQYF	TGCGCCAGCAGCTTGGCCCCGACAGGGGGCCAAGGGGAGCAGTACTTC
TRBJ1-2	few	TRBV29-1	.	CSVGGQSSYGYTF	TGCAGCGTGGGTGGACAGTCGAGCTATGGCTACACCTTC
TRBJ2-3	.	TRBV10-3	TRBD1	CAISESGQGLDTQYF	TGTGCCATCAGTGAATCAGGACAGGGCCTGGATACGCAGTATTTT
TRBJ1-2	.	TRBV4-3	.	CASSQRVGTGYTF	TGCGCCAGCAGCCAAAGAGTCGGGACCGGCTACACCTTC
TRBJ2-2	.	TRBV18	.	CASSPRADTGELFF	TGTGCCAGCTCACCAAGGGCGGACACCGGGGAGCTGTTTTTT
TRBJ1-5	.	TRBV10-1	.	CASSRRSNQPQHF	TGCGCCAGCAGTCGGCGGAGCAATCAGCCCCAGCATTTT
TRBJ1-1	many	TRBV29-1	.	CSAMAGWAMNTEAFF	TGCAGCGCGATGGCGGGGTGGGCCATGAACACTGAAGCTTTCTTT
TRBJ2-2	few	TRBV5-6	TRBD1	CASTHDRAGELFF	TGTGCCAGCACCCATGACAGGGCCGGGGAGCTGTTTTTT
TRBJ2-2	.	TRBV5-1	TRBD1	CASGDGTGAPSGELFF	TGCGCCAGCGGGGACGGGACAGGGGCCCCGTCCGGGGAGCTGTTTTTT
TRBJ2-7	few	TRBV20-1	TRBD1	CSAGQGAYEQYF	TGCAGTGCCGGACAGGGGGCGTACGAGCAGTACTTC